This T cell receptor (beta chain) was captured in a study of T cell changes during pregnancy in multiple sclerosis. CDR1 and CDR2 (germline): LNHDA, SQIVND (reference sequence). Trimming pared 6 bases from V and 5 bases from J, leaving 20 bases between. This CDR3 is built from 17 residues. Profiled with immunoSEQ multiplex PCR; TCRdb holds only in-frame clones, not every one. The profile shows tens of thousands of clones, just over 90% of them singletons. The input for sequencing was peripheral blood, taken in the third trimester of pregnancy. This chain uses TRBV19 with TRBJ1-6; no reliable D call. The clonotype comes from a female donor with multiple sclerosis, enrolled in a pregnancy study. CDR3 loop: CASSPSATGNHNSPLHF. CDR3 nucleotide sequence: TGTGCCAGTAGCCCCAGCGCTACGGGGAACCATAATTCACCCCTCCACTTT.